The entry below gives a single T cell receptor (beta chain) sequence along with its context. The target antigen is unknown. These data come from a study of tumor-infiltrating lymphocytes in primary liver carcinoma. Findings and caveats of the study: Blood had a significantly lower top-250-clone fraction than tumors did (p = 0.039).

Germline V gene sequence: CDR1 SGHAT, CDR2 FQDESV (reference sequence). This CDR3 contains 17 residues. With 3 bases removed from V and 1 base from J, the gap between germline ends came to 16 bases. Synthesis of TCR beta cDNA was carried out from 450 to 650 ng total RNA with a constant-region primer. Libraries of TCR beta came from three nested multiplex PCR rounds with slightly modified ARM-PCR. In the first two PCR rounds, TRBV1-TRBV30 forward primers were paired with a C-beta reverse primer, and each round lasted 10 cycles. TCRdb itself ran the multiplex PCR reads through MiXCR, one entry per CDR3 protein. The sample yields 95,000 to 150,000 distinct CDR3 sequences, 60% to 80% seen once. RNA and DNA were co-extracted from roughly 20-30 mg of unsorted bulk tissue.

The chain uses TRBV11-1 and TRBJ2-1; D is uncertain. The receptor was derived from a woman in her fifties or sixties with primary liver carcinoma and hepatitis B virus infection. The sequenced material came from liver tumor tissue from sampling region 3. Subset indicated: tumor region T3, left-lateral pole. The CDR3 protein is CASSFRGVSLSYNEQFF. CDR3 coding DNA: TGTGCCAGCAGCTTCAGAGGTGTATCCCTATCCTACAATGAGCAGTTCTTC.